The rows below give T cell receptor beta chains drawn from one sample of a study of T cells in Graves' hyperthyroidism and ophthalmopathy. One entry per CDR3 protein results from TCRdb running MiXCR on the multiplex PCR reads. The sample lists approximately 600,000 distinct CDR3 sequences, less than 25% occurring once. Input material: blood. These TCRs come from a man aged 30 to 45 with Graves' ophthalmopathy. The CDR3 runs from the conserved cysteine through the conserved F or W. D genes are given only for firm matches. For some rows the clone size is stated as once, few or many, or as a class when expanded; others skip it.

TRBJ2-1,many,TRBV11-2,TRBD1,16,TGTGCCAGCAGCTTAATGGGGCAGGGGGCGCGGAATGAGCAGTTCTTC,CASSLMGQGARNEQFF
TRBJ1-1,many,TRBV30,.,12,TGTGCCTGGAGTGGGGGCACCGTTGAAGCTTTCTTT,CAWSGGTVEAFF
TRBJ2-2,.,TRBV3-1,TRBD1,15,TGTGCCAGCAGCCAAGGGGACAGGGCGTCCGGGGAGCTGTTTTTT,CASSQGDRASGELFF
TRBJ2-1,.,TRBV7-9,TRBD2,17,TGTGCCAGCAGCTTCCCCTCGGCGGGAGCGGCCCACAATGAGCAGTTCTTC,CASSFPSAGAAHNEQFF
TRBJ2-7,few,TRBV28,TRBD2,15,TGTGCCAGCAGTCTGACTAGCGGGGTCTCCTACGAGCAGTACTTC,CASSLTSGVSYEQYF
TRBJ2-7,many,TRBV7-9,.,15,TGTGCCAGCAGCTTAGGAGGCATCTACTCCTACGAGCAGTACTTC,CASSLGGIYSYEQYF
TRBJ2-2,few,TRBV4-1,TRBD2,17,TGCGCCAGCAGCCAGGGTCTAGCGGGAGTTAGCGCCGGGGAGCTGTTTTTT,CASSQGLAGVSAGELFF
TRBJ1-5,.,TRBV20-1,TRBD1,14,TGCAGTGCCCGACAGGGAGGGAGCAATCAGCCCCAGCATTTT,CSARQGGSNQPQHF
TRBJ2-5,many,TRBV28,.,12,TGTGCCAGCAGTCCCCTCCTAGAGACCCAGTACTTC,CASSPLLETQYF
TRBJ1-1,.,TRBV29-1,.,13,TGCAGCGTTGAACGTCAGTTGAACACTGAAGCTTTCTTT,CSVERQLNTEAFF
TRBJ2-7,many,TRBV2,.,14,TGTGCCAGCAGTGCAAGCGGGACACTCTACGAGCAGTACTTC,CASSASGTLYEQYF
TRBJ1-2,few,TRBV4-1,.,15,TGCGCCAGCAGCCTTATCCGGGACGCAAACTATGGCTACACCTTC,CASSLIRDANYGYTF
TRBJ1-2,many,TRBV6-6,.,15,TGTGCCAGCAGTTACTCGATACAGCTGACCTATGGCTACACCTTC,CASSYSIQLTYGYTF
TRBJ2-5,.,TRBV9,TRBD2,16,TGTGCCAGCAGCGTGGGGAGCGGGAGTAAGGGAGAGACCCAGTACTTC,CASSVGSGSKGETQYF
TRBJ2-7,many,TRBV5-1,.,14,TGCGCCAGCAGCTTGGAAGGGATCTCCTACGAGCAGTACTTC,CASSLEGISYEQYF
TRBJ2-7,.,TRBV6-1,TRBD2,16,TGTGCCAGCAGTGAACGGGGGGAAGGAGTGCATTACGAGCAGTACTTC,CASSERGEGVHYEQYF
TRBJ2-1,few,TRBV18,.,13,TGTGCCAGCTCAGTACACTTCCTCAATGAGCAGTTCTTC,CASSVHFLNEQFF
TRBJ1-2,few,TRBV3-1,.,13,TGTGCCAGCACCGCTGAGGAGGGAGTCGGCTACACCTTC,CASTAEEGVGYTF
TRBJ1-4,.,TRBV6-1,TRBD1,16,TGTGCCAGCACTGACAGGGTCAGGAATTGTTCATCGCGACTGTTTTTT,CASTDRVRNCSSRLFF
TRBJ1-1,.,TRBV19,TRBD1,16,TGTGCCAGTAGGGGACAGGGGATAGTAATGAACACTGAAGCTTTCTTT,CASRGQGIVMNTEAFF
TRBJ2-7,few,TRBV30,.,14,TGTGCCTGGAGTCTTACGGCCCACCTTGGAGAGCAGTACTTC,CAWSLTAHLGEQYF
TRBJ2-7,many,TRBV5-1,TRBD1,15,TGCGCCAGCAGCTTGCGGGGACAGAGATCCTACGAGCAGTACTTC,CASSLRGQRSYEQYF
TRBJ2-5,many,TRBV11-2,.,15,TGTGCCAGCAGCTTAAATCGCGGGTACCAAGAGACCCAGTACTTC,CASSLNRGYQETQYF
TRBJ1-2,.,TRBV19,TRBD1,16,TGTGCCAGTAGTACAATCCCGGACAGGGGGAACTATGGCTACACCTTC,CASSTIPDRGNYGYTF
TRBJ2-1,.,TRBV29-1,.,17,TGCAGCGTTGTGGGGCGAGGGCGCAAGGATTCCTACAATGAGCAGTTCTTC,CSVVGRGRKDSYNEQFF
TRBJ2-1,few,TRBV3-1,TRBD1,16,TGTGCCAGCAGCCCCTATGGACAGGGGGGGCGCAATGAGCAGTTCTTC,CASSPYGQGGRNEQFF
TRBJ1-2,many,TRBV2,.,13,TGTGCCAGCAGGACAGGCGGAGGTTTAGGCTACACCTTC,CASRTGGGLGYTF
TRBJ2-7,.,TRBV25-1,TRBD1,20,TGTGCCAGCAGTGAGATAAGGACAGGCCTGGGGGAATCAGCTCCTAACGAGCAGTACTTC,CASSEIRTGLGESAPNEQYF
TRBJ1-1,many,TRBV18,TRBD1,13,TGTGCCAGCTCACCTCAGGGGGACACTGAAGCTTTCTTT,CASSPQGDTEAFF
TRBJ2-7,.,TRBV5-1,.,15,TGCGCCAGCAGCTCCCTCCACGGGGAGACCTACGAGCAGTACTTC,CASSSLHGETYEQYF
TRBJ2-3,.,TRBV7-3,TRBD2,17,TGTGCCAGCAGCCCTACGCGCGCGGGAGGGCCGAGGGATACGCAGTATTTT,CASSPTRAGGPRDTQYF
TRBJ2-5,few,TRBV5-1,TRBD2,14,TGCGCCAGCAGCCCGGGGACTAACCAAGAGACCCAGTACTTC,CASSPGTNQETQYF
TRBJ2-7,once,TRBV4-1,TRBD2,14,TGCGCCAGCAGCCACGGACTAGGAGCGGACGAGCAGTACTTC,CASSHGLGADEQYF
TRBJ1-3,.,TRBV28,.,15,TGTGCCAGCAGCCCTAGTCCTCTGGGAGGAAACACCATATATTTT,CASSPSPLGGNTIYF
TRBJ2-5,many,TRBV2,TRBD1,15,TGTGCCAGCCTACAAGGGGGCAGGGCGGGAGAGACCCAGTACTTC,CASLQGGRAGETQYF
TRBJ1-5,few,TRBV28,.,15,TGTGCCAGCAGAGGGGGGGCGCGAGGCAATCAGCCCCAGCATTTT,CASRGGARGNQPQHF
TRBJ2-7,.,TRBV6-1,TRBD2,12,TGTGCCAGCAGTGGAGCGGGGGGCGAGCAGTACTTC,CASSGAGGEQYF
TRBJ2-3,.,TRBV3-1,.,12,TGTGCCAGCAGCAACCTCGCAGATACGCAGTATTTT,CASSNLADTQYF
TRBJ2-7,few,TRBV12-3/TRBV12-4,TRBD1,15,TGTGCCAGCAACGTCCGGACAGGGAATCTCTACGAGCAGTACTTC,CASNVRTGNLYEQYF
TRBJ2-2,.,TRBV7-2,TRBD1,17,TGTGCCAGCAACTCCGGGACAGGGGGCTTCGGCACCGGGGAGCTGTTTTTT,CASNSGTGGFGTGELFF
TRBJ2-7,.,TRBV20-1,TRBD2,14,TGCAGTGCTAGTGCTAGCGGGAGGGCCTACGAGCAGTACTTC,CSASASGRAYEQYF
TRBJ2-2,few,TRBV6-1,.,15,TGTGCCATTCCCAAAACAGGGACGGGAGCCGGGGAGCTGTTTTTT,CAIPKTGTGAGELFF
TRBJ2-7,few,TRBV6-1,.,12,TGTGCCACCAAACTGGGAACGGGCGAGCAGTACTTC,CATKLGTGEQYF
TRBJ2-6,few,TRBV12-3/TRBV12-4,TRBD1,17,TGTGCCAGCAGGCTACTGGGACAGCTATCTGGGGCCAACGTCCTGACTTTC,CASRLLGQLSGANVLTF
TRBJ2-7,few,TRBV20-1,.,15,TGCAGTGCTAGAGATCGGGACGGAGGTATCTACGAGCAGTACTTC,CSARDRDGGIYEQYF
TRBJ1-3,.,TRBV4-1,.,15,TGCGCCAGCAGCCAACCGACGGGCTCTGGAGACACCATATATTTT,CASSQPTGSGDTIYF
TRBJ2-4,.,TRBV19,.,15,TGTGCCAGTAGGCCTTCTCAGGGGGGCGGAAACATTCAGTACTTC,CASRPSQGGGNIQYF
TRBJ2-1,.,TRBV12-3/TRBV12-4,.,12,TGTGCCAGCAGTTTTCCCCCGAGTGAGCAGTTCTTC,CASSFPPSEQFF
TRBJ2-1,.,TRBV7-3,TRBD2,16,TGTGCCAGCAGCTTCACCCCTAGCGGGAGAGGCAATGAGCAGTTCTTC,CASSFTPSGRGNEQFF
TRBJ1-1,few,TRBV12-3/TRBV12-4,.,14,TGTGCCAGCAGTCCCGGGAGGGGGAACACTGAAGCTCTCTTT,CASSPGRGNTEALF
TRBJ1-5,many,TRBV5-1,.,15,TGCGCCAGCAGCTTGGGGGTAGGGACGAATCAGCCCCAGCATTTT,CASSLGVGTNQPQHF
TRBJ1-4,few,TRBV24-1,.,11,TGTGCCACCAGTGATAGCGAAAAACTGTTTTTT,CATSDSEKLFF
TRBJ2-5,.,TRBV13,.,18,TGTGCCAGCAAGTCTTCGGTCGCCTGGGGTCCCAGTCAAGAGACCCAGTACTTC,CASKSSVAWGPSQETQYF
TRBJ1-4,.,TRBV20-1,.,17,TGCAGTGCTAGAGATGTGATTAAGGGAACAACTAATGAAAAACTGTTTTTT,CSARDVIKGTTNEKLFF
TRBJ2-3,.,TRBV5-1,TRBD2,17,TGCGCCAGCAGCTTGCGTGGGTTGGGCGGGAGAGGAGATACGCAGTATTTT,CASSLRGLGGRGDTQYF
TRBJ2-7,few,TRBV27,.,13,TGTGCCAGCAGTTTATCACGCGGGCGCGAGCAGTACTTC,CASSLSRGREQYF
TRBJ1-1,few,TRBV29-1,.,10,TGCAGCGTTGGAGCCTTTGAAGCTTTCTTT,CSVGAFEAFF